The rows below give T cell receptor beta chains drawn from one sample of a study of OX40 agonist ivuxolimab in advanced cancers. Generated by immunoSEQ multiplex PCR, the TCRdb table keeps only in-frame clones and is missing some. There are about 69,000 clones in the sample; approximately 90% occur only once, and around 2.7% lies in the top ten. This specimen was CD4+ or CD8+ T cells sorted from blood, taken in a trial of the OX40 agonist ivuxolimab. These receptor sequences come from an adult with an advanced solid tumor such as melanoma, head and neck, liver or kidney cancer. Both conserved end residues are part of each CDR3. The D gene is left open where the match is weak. Expanded clones are given a class, and other clones once, few, many or no size at all.

>TRBV11-3|TRBJ1-1|NA|NA
TGTGCCAGCAGCTTTGAGTTTAACACTGAAGCTTTCTTT
CASSFEFNTEAFF
>TRBV28|TRBJ1-2|NA|NA
TGTGCCAGCAGTTTCAACTATGGCTACACCTTC
CASSFNYGYTF
>TRBV27|TRBJ1-5|NA|NA
TGTGCCAGCAGTTTAGACAGATACGCGAATCAGCCCCAGCATTTT
CASSLDRYANQPQHF
>TRBV11-2|TRBJ2-1|NA|TRBD1
TGTGCCAGCAGCCCCAACTACAGGGGTGAGCAGTTCTTC
CASSPNYRGEQFF
>TRBV7-2|TRBJ2-3|NA|TRBD1
TGTGCCAGCAGCAGACGGACAGGGGGAGGGACAGATACGCAGTATTTT
CASSRRTGGGTDTQYF
>TRBV15|TRBJ1-2|NA|NA
TGTGCCACCAGCAGAGAGGACAGAGCTAACTATGGCTACACCTTC
CATSREDRANYGYTF
>TRBV19|TRBJ2-7|NA|TRBD1
TGTGCCAGTAGTGCTATCGGACAGGGAGGCTACGAGCAGTACTTC
CASSAIGQGGYEQYF
>TRBV6-1|TRBJ1-4|NA|NA
TGTGCCAGCAGCAATATGTTAGACGAAAAACTGTTTTTT
CASSNMLDEKLFF
>TRBV19|TRBJ1-5|NA|TRBD1
TGTGCCAGTAGTATGAGATACGGGGGTAGGGGGCTAAGCAATCAGCCCCAGCATTTT
CASSMRYGGRGLSNQPQHF
>TRBV27|TRBJ1-2|NA|TRBD1
TGTGCCAGCAGTAAGACAGGGGGAACGGGCTATGGCTACACCTTC
CASSKTGGTGYGYTF
>TRBV29-1|TRBJ2-7|NA|TRBD2
TGCAGCGCATCGACTAGCGGGAGTGGGGAGCAGTACTTC
CSASTSGSGEQYF
>TRBV2|TRBJ2-7|NA|NA
TGTGCCGCCAGAGTCGAGGGGGACGAGCAGTACTTC
CAARVEGDEQYF
>TRBV10-3|TRBJ2-7|NA|NA
TGTGCCATCAGTACTAGAACCACCTACGAGCAGTACTTC
CAISTRTTYEQYF
>TRBV28|TRBJ2-7|NA|TRBD1
TGTGCCAGCAGTACTCCCGGGACAGGCGGGTACGAGCAGTACTTC
CASSTPGTGGYEQYF
>TRBV28|TRBJ1-1|NA|NA
TGTGCCAGCACTCGCCAGACGAACACTGAAGCTTTCTTT
CASTRQTNTEAFF
>TRBV11-2|TRBJ2-5|NA|NA
TGTGCCAGCAGCTTAGATGGCAGGAGCCAAGAGACCCAGTACTTC
CASSLDGRSQETQYF
>TRBV7-2|TRBJ1-1|NA|NA
TGTGCCAGCAGTAGACTCGGAGGGGAACGTGAAGCTTTCTTT
CASSRLGGEREAFF
>TRBV29-1|TRBJ2-3|NA|TRBD1
TGCAGCACAGGGGTGCCGCAGTATTTT
CSTGVPQYF
>TRBV14|TRBJ2-7|medium-sized|TRBD1
TGTGCCAGCAGCCCCCCCCGGACAGGGACCTCCGAGCAGTACTTC
CASSPPRTGTSEQYF
>TRBV5-1|TRBJ1-5|NA|NA
TGCGCCAGCAGCTGGGGGGGAGATGGCAATCAGCCCCAGCATTTT
CASSWGGDGNQPQHF
>TRBV15|TRBJ2-5|NA|NA
TGTGCCACCAGCAGAGGGGGGACGGAACGGGGGACCCAGTACTTC
CATSRGGTERGTQYF
>TRBV5-5|TRBJ1-1|few|NA
TGTGCCAGCAGCCTTCGGGTCCCGGCTGAAGCTTTCTTT
CASSLRVPAEAFF
>TRBV6-4|TRBJ2-2|NA|NA
TGTGCCAGCAGTGAGGCCCGCACCGGGGAGCTGTTTTTT
CASSEARTGELFF
>TRBV4-1|TRBJ2-7|NA|NA
TGCGCCAGCAGCCAAGGTTCAGGGCCAAGCTCCTACGAGCAGTACTTC
CASSQGSGPSSYEQYF
>TRBV29-1|TRBJ2-4|NA|TRBD1
TGCAGCGCTAGTCCGGGACAGGGGGCCAAAAACATTCAGTACTTC
CSASPGQGAKNIQYF
>TRBV6-5|TRBJ1-2|NA|NA
TGTGCCAGCAGTCGGAACAGGCGCAACTATGGCTACACCTTC
CASSRNRRNYGYTF
>TRBV28|TRBJ1-6|few|NA
TGTGCCAGCAGTACCTGGACGGCGCATTCACCCCTCCACTTT
CASSTWTAHSPLHF
>TRBV11-3|TRBJ2-5|NA|NA
TGTGCCAGCAGCTCCAGCGGCGGGGAGACCCAGTACTTC
CASSSSGGETQYF
>TRBV5-1|TRBJ1-3|NA|NA
TGCGCCAGCAGCTTGGAAGGGGGTGCTGGAAACACCATATATTTT
CASSLEGGAGNTIYF
>TRBV29-1|TRBJ1-1|NA|TRBD1
TGCAGCACTCACAGGGGCGCTGAAGCTTTCTTT
CSTHRGAEAFF
>TRBV7-2|TRBJ1-1|NA|TRBD1
TGTGCCAGCAGCCCTTCGGGACAGGGGGTAACTGAAGCTTTCTTT
CASSPSGQGVTEAFF
>TRBV25-1|TRBJ2-5|NA|NA
TGTGCCAGCAGTCCAACCCTGGGGACCCAAGAGACCCAGTACTTC
CASSPTLGTQETQYF
>TRBV10-3|TRBJ2-6|NA|TRBD1
TGTGCCATCAGCCCGGGACAGGGGGCTGGTGGCTCTGGGGCCAACGTCCTGACTTTC
CAISPGQGAGGSGANVLTF
>TRBV30|TRBJ2-4|NA|NA
TGTGCCTGGAGTCCCGGTTCTCTAGCCAAAAACATTCAGTACTTC
CAWSPGSLAKNIQYF
>TRBV11-2|TRBJ1-6|NA|TRBD1
TGTGCCAGCAGCGAGACAGGGTTTGTCTCACCCCTCCACTTT
CASSETGFVSPLHF
>TRBV28|TRBJ2-7|NA|NA
TGTGTAGCCAGGGGTGGCAACTACGAGCAGTACTTC
CVARGGNYEQYF
>TRBV7-9|TRBJ1-2|NA|NA
TGTGCCAGCAGCCCCCGGGCAGGAGGAAAAGGGGACTATGGCTACACCTTC
CASSPRAGGKGDYGYTF
>TRBV5-1|TRBJ2-7|NA|TRBD2
TGCGCCAGCAGCTACCTAGCGGGAGCGGGCTACGAGCAGTACTTC
CASSYLAGAGYEQYF
>TRBV2|TRBJ1-2|NA|NA
TGTGCCAGCCAAAGGGAGGGGACTCTCAATGGCTACACCTTC
CASQREGTLNGYTF
>TRBV7-2|TRBJ2-5|NA|TRBD2
TGTGCCAGCAGCAAGGCGGCGGGGGGCCGTCAAGAGACCCAGTACTTC
CASSKAAGGRQETQYF
>TRBV4-3|TRBJ2-1|NA|NA
TGCGCCAGCAGCCAAGGGACAGGGAGGGATGAGCAGTTCTTC
CASSQGTGRDEQFF
>TRBV27|TRBJ2-1|NA|NA
TGTGCCAGCAGTTTGCGGCAGGGAACGAACAATGAGCAGTTCTTC
CASSLRQGTNNEQFF